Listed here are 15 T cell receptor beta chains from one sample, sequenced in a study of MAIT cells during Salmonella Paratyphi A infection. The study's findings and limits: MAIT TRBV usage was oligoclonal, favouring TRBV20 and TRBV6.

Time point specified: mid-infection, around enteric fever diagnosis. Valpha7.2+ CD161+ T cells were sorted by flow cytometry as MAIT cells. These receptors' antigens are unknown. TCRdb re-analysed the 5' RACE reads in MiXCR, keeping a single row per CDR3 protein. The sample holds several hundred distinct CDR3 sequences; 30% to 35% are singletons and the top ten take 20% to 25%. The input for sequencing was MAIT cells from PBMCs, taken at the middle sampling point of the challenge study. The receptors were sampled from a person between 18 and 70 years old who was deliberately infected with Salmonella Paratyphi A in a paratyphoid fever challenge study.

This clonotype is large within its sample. CDR3 coding DNA: TGCAGTGCTAGAGTAGCAGACCTGAACACTGAAGCTTTCTTT. It is translated as CSARVADLNTEAFF. This sequence joins TRBV20-1 and TRBJ1-1; the D is unclear. The CDR3 sequence is 14 residues long. Per germline, CDR1 DFQATT and CDR2 SNEGSKA (reference sequence). V was pared by 1 base and J by 0 bases, with 9 bases between.

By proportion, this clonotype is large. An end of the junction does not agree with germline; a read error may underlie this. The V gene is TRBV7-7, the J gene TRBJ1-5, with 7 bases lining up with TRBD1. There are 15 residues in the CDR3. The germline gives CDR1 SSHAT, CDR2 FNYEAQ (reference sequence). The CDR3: CASTATGNSNQPQHF. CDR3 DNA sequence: TGTGCTAGCACAGCGACAGGGAATAGCAATCAGCCCCAGCATTTT.

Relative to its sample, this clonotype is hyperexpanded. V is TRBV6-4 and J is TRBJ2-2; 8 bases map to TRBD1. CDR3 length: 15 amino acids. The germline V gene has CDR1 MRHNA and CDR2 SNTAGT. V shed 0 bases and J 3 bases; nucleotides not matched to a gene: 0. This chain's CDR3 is CASSDSTGDTGELFF. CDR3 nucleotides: TGTGCCAGCAGTGACTCGACAGGGGACACCGGGGAGCTGTTTTTT.

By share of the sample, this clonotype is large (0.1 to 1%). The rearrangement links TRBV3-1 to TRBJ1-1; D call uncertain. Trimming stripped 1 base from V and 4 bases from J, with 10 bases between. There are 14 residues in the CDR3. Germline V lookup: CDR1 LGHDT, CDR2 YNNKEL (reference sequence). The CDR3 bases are TGTGCCAGCAGCCAAGGATTCGAGGGCACTGAAGCTTTCTTT. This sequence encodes CASSQGFEGTEAFF.

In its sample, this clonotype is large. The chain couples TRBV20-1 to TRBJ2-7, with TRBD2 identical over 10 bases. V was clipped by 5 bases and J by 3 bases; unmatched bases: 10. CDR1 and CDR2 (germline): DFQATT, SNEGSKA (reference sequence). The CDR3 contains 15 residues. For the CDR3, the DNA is TGCAGTGCTCCCCTCGGCCCTAGCGGGAGCTACGAGCAGTACTTC. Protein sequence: CSAPLGPSGSYEQYF.

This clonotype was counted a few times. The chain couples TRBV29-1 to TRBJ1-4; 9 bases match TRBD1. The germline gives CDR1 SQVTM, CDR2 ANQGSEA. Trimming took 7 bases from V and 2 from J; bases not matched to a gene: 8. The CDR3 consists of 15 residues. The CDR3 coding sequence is TGCAGCGCAGAGATACAGGGGGCCACTAATGAAAAACTGTTTTTT. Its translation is CSAEIQGATNEKLFF.

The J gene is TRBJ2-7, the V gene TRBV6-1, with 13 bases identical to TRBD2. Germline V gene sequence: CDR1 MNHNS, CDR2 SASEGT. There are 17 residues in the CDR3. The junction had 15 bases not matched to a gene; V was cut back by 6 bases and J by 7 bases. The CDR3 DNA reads TGTGCCAGCAGCTTAGTACTAGCGGGAGGGCCTGGAGGGGAGCAGTACTTC. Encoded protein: CASSLVLAGGPGGEQYF.

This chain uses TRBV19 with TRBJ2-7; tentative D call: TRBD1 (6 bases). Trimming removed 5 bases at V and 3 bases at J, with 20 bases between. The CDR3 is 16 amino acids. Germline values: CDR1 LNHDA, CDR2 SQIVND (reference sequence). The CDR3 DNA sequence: TGTGCCAGTAGTCCCGATGGGGGCGGTAAAGACTACGAGCAGTACTTC. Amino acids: CASSPDGGGKDYEQYF.

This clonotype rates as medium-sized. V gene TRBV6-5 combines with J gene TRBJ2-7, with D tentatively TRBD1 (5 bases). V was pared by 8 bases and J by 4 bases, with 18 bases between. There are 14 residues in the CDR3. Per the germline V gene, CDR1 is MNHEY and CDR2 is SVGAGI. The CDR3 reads CASGAGAFQYEQYF. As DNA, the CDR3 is TGTGCCAGCGGGGCAGGCGCTTTCCAATACGAGCAGTACTTC.

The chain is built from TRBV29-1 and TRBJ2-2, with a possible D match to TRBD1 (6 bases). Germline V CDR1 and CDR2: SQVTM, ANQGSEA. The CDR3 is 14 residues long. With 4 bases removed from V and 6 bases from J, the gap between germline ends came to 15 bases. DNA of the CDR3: TGCAGCGTTGCGGGCAGGGGATCGGCCGGGGAGCTGTTTTTT. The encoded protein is CSVAGRGSAGELFF.

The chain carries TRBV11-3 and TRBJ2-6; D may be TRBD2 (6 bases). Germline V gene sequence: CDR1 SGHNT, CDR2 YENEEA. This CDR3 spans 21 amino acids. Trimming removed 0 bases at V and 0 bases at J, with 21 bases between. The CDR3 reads CASSLEWTNMGGPSGANVLTF. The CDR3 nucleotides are TGTGCCAGCAGCTTAGAGTGGACAAACATGGGAGGTCCCTCTGGGGCCAACGTCCTGACTTTC.

The CDR3 reads CSVEGTHSYEQYF. CDR3 bases: TGCAGCGTTGAGGGGACCCACTCCTACGAGCAGTACTTC. This chain joins TRBV29-1 and TRBJ2-7; D may match TRBD1 or TRBD2 (5 bases each). The V and J ends lost 3 bases and 0 bases respectively, with 9 bases between them. The CDR3 is 13 amino acids. From germline, CDR1 is SQVTM and CDR2 ANQGSEA.

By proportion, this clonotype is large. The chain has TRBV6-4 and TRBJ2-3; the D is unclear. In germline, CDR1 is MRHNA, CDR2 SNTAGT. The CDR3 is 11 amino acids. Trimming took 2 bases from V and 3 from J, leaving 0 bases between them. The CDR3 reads CASSDTDTQYF. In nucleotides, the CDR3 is TGTGCCAGCAGTGACACAGATACGCAGTATTTT.

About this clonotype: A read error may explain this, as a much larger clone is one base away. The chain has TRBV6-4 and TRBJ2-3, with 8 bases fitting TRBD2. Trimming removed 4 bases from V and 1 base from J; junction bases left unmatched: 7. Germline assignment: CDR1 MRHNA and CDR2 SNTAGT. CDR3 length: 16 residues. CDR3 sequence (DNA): TGTGCCAGCAGTGGTGGGAGCGGGAGTGGCACAGATACGCAGTATTTT. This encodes CASSGGSGSGTDTQYF.

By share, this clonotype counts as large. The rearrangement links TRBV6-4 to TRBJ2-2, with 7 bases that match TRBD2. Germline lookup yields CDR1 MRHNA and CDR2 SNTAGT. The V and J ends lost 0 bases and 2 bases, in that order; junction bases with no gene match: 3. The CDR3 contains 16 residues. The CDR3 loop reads CASSDSASGNTGELFF. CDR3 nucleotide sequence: TGTGCCAGCAGTGACTCGGCTAGCGGAAACACCGGGGAGCTGTTTTTT.